This paragraph covers one TCR beta chain sequence. The data originate from a study of blood T cell repertoires in COVID-19. On the study more broadly: Italy, Spain and the United States were the sources of the convalescent and acute COVID-19 samples. Sample material is recorded as cDNA or gDNA derived from T cells, B-cell-depleted T cells, or PBMCs.

Deletions cut 2 bases from V and 5 bases from J, with 14 bases between. The CDR3 has 15 amino acids. Germline values: CDR1 SGDLS, CDR2 YYNGEE. Source study methods: Amplification of reference gene primers provided the estimated nucleated cell counts. The assay was immunoSEQ multiplex PCR, and TCRdb's table has in-frame clones only and misses some. The DNA gave D and trimming, while V, J and clone size come from that table. The sample has around 370,000 clones; around 87% are singletons. Enrollment of patients from Seattle took place during active infection, with longitudinal follow-up. Sequencing was carried out using peripheral blood. This chain links TRBV9 with TRBJ2-1; TRBD1 might be the D (5 bases). The clonotype was recovered from a woman between 50 and 59 years old with COVID-19, enrolled during active disease. CDR3 sequence: CASSVEGVANNEQFF. CDR3 nucleotide sequence: TGTGCCAGCAGCGTCGAAGGGGTAGCAAACAATGAGCAGTTCTTC.